This T cell receptor (beta chain) appears in the sequencing data of a study of OX40 agonist ivuxolimab in advanced cancers. The V gene lost 1 base and the J gene lost 4 bases, with 10 bases spanning the gap. Looked up from germline, CDR1 is SGHTA and CDR2 is FQGNSA. This CDR3 region has 14 residues. As concerns this clone: What it binds is unknown.

The timepoints at which blood was sampled were baseline, cycle 4 day 1, and cycle 7 day 1. Profiled with immunoSEQ multiplex PCR; TCRdb holds only in-frame clones, not every one. The sample lists some 100,000 clones, roughly 89% occurring once. Study results and caveats: On average, CD8+ T cells had more expanded clones than CD4+.

This chain uses TRBV7-2 with TRBJ1-2, with D unclear. This receptor was obtained from an adult with an advanced solid tumor such as melanoma, head and neck, liver or kidney cancer. This specimen consisted of CD4+ or CD8+ T cells sorted from blood, obtained in a trial of the OX40 agonist ivuxolimab. CDR3 bases: TGTGCCAGCAGCTTAGACTACAGCCTCTATGGCTACACCTTC. Protein: CASSLDYSLYGYTF.